One sample yielded the 18 T cell receptor beta chains listed below, sequenced in a study of CD8 T cells in ankylosing spondylitis. Each CDR3 protein gets one entry after TCRdb re-called the 5' RACE reads with MiXCR. Among tens of thousands of distinct CDR3 sequences listed, 9.5% to 11% were seen once. Sequencing used blood, either unsorted or a sorted T cell fraction (not recorded which). Receptors were obtained from a male donor with ankylosing spondylitis or in good health (not recorded which).

V gene TRBV7-2 combines with J gene TRBJ2-7; weak D call: TRBD1 (5 bases). This CDR3 is built from 14 residues. V was clipped by 7 bases and J by 2 bases, with 15 bases between them. Germline values: CDR1 SGHTA, CDR2 FQGNSA. DNA of the CDR3: TGTGCCAGCATCCTTACTTCAGGGACCTACGAGCAGTACTTC. It codes for CASILTSGTYEQYF.

The rearrangement uses TRBV7-9 and TRBJ1-1; the D gene is possibly TRBD1 (5 bases). This CDR3 has 14 residues. Germline CDR1 SEHNR, CDR2 FQNEAQ (reference sequence). Trimming removed 0 bases at V and 9 bases at J, with 14 bases between. The CDR3 sequence is CASSLAREQAKAFF. The CDR3 DNA follows: TGTGCCAGCAGCTTAGCGAGAGAACAGGCTAAAGCTTTCTTT.

This clonotype was seen more than once but under ten times. V gene TRBV5-6 combines with J gene TRBJ2-3; TRBD2 matches at 7 bases. The CDR3 extends over 19 amino acids. Germline V gene lookup returns CDR1 SGHDT and CDR2 YYEEEE. The junction had 21 bases not matched to a gene; V was cut back by 4 bases and J by 4 bases. The CDR3 here is CASSPLASGGGHTSDTQYF. In nucleotides, the CDR3 is TGTGCCAGCAGCCCCCTGGCATCCGGGGGAGGGCACACATCAGATACGCAGTATTTT.

This clonotype was observed at least ten times. The chain carries TRBV24-1 and TRBJ2-1; 10 nucleotides line up with TRBD1. The trim removed 9 bases at V and 2 bases at J, leaving 6 bases unmatched. Germline CDR1 and CDR2: KGHDR and SFDVKD. The CDR3 is 15 amino acids. The CDR3 spells CATGTTGGAYNEQFF. The CDR3 DNA follows: TGTGCCACCGGAACGACAGGGGGCGCCTACAATGAGCAGTTCTTC.

This clonotype has only a few counts. J is TRBJ2-5 and V is TRBV18; D gene unclear. This CDR3 region has 13 residues. Trimming stripped 4 bases from V and 1 base from J, with 7 bases between. Germline loops: CDR1 KGHSH, CDR2 LQKENI. The CDR3 coding sequence is TGTGCCAGCTCACAGCAACTCCAAGAGACCCAGTACTTC. As protein: CASSQQLQETQYF. The variable domain in full, with the rest retrieved from reference TRBV18 and TRBJ2-5, is NAGVMQNPRHLVRRRGQEARLRCSPMKGHSHVYWYRQLPEEGLKFMVYLQKENIIDESGMPKERFSAEFPKEGPSILRIQQVVRGDSAAYFCASSQQLQETQYFGPGTRLLVL.

This clonotype was seen repeatedly, ten times or more. As DNA, the CDR3 is TGCAGTGCTAGAGCTGACCCAAACACTGAAGCTTTCTTT. Translated, it gives CSARADPNTEAFF. The rearrangement links TRBV20-1 to TRBJ1-1; D gene unclear. This CDR3 is built from 13 residues. Trimming took 1 base from V and 2 from J, leaving 8 bases between them. From germline, CDR1 is DFQATT and CDR2 SNEGSKA (reference sequence).

This clonotype was counted many times. The rearrangement joins TRBV3-1 to TRBJ2-1, with D perhaps matching TRBD1 (5 bases). Looked up from germline, CDR1 is LGHDT and CDR2 is YNNKEL (reference sequence). The CDR3 has 15 amino acids. The germline V and J ends were trimmed by 4 bases and 5 bases, with 15 bases remaining between them. CDR3 amino acids: CASSPAKGPHNEQFF. DNA of the CDR3: TGTGCCAGCAGCCCGGCTAAGGGGCCTCACAATGAGCAGTTCTTC.

This clonotype was detected ten times or more. The chain links TRBV5-5 to TRBJ2-7; D uncertain. The CDR3 is made up of 14 amino acids. Germline-derived CDR1 and CDR2 are SGHKS and YYEKEE (reference sequence). V lost 0 bases and J lost 3, with 10 bases in between. The CDR3 loop is CASSLEVTHYEQYF. Written as DNA, the CDR3 is TGTGCCAGCAGCTTGGAGGTCACCCACTACGAGCAGTACTTC. The whole variable domain, filled in from reference TRBV5-5 and TRBJ2-7, reads DAGVTQSPTHLIKTRGQQVTLRCSPISGHKSVSWYQQVLGQGPQFIFQYYEKEERGRGNFPDRFSARQFPNYSSELNVNALLLGDSALYLCASSLEVTHYEQYFGPGTRLTVT.

There are many counts of this clonotype. The CDR3 DNA follows: TGTGCCAGCAGCCAAGCACGCGGGGGCAATCAGCCCCAGCATTTT. Amino acids: CASSQARGGNQPQHF. V gene TRBV3-2 combines with J gene TRBJ1-5. TRBV3-2 represents a pseudogene. The CDR3 length is 15 residues.

The CDR3 DNA is TGTGCCAGCAGCTTTCGGGACTCCATGAACACTGAAGCTTTCTTT. Protein sequence: CASSFRDSMNTEAFF. The chain uses TRBV7-9 and TRBJ1-1; perhaps TRBD1 as D (5 bases). V dropped 3 bases and J dropped 0 bases, with 11 bases sitting between them. The CDR3 spans 15 residues. CDR1 SEHNR and CDR2 FQNEAQ come from the germline V gene (reference sequence).

In its sample, this clonotype was seen many times. The chain carries TRBV20-1 and TRBJ1-1; TRBD1 might be the D (5 bases). Deletions cut 3 bases from V and 1 base from J, with 12 bases between. From germline, CDR1 is DFQATT and CDR2 SNEGSKA (reference sequence). The CDR3 is 14 residues long. Written as DNA, the CDR3 is TGCAGTGCTAGGAGATTAGGACAGAACACTGAAGCTTTCTTT. It encodes CSARRLGQNTEAFF.

The chain links TRBV18 to TRBJ2-7; TRBD1 might be the D (6 bases). This CDR3 has 14 amino acids. The ends were cut back, 2 bases at V and 1 base at J, with 9 bases in the middle. Germline CDR1 and CDR2: KGHSH and LQKENI. The CDR3 DNA is TGTGCCAGCTCACCAAGGCAGGGGTCCTACGAGCAGTACTTC. As protein: CASSPRQGSYEQYF.

With respect to this clonotype: An end of the junction does not agree with germline; a read error may underlie this. The V gene is TRBV6-1, the J gene TRBJ1-3, with a weak D call TRBD1 (5 bases). This CDR3 comprises 15 residues. CDR1 is MNHNS, CDR2 SASEGT, per germline. CDR3 DNA sequence: TGTGCCAGCAGACCAGGGTTCGCTTCTGCAAACACCATATATTTT. Residues: CASRPGFASANTIYF.

This clonotype was counted ten times or more. The V and J genes are TRBV6-5 and TRBJ1-1, with D possibly matching TRBD1 (6 bases). V was cut by 6 bases and J by 7 bases, with 12 bases left in between. The CDR3 is 12 residues long. Germline V gene lookup returns CDR1 MNHEY and CDR2 SVGAGI. CDR3 residues: CASSLGGREAFF. The DNA for the CDR3 is TGTGCCAGCAGCCTAGGGGGGCGTGAAGCTTTCTTT.

The sample holds many counts of this clonotype. The V gene is TRBV5-1, the J gene TRBJ2-2; TRBD2 matches 8 bases. V dropped 1 base and J dropped 0; count of bases not matched to a gene: 8. Germline CDR1 is SGHRS and CDR2 is YFSETQ. The CDR3 is 18 residues long. The DNA for the CDR3 is TGCGCCAGCAGCTTGATTGTCGGCGGGGGGACGAACACCGGGGAGCTGTTTTTT. Amino acids: CASSLIVGGGTNTGELFF.

This chain joins TRBV6-5 and TRBJ2-3; 11 nucleotides line up with TRBD2. J was trimmed by 7 bases and V by 10 bases; bases with no gene match: 13. The CDR3 has 15 amino acids. Germline CDR1 and CDR2: MNHEY and SVGAGI. In nucleotides, the CDR3 is TGTGCCATCTCCCCGACTAGCGGGGCAACAAATACGCAGTATTTT. This encodes CAISPTSGATNTQYF.

This clonotype was seen repeatedly, ten times or more. The chain carries TRBV7-2 and TRBJ2-3, with TRBD1 as a possible D gene (6 bases). The CDR3 runs 12 residues. V was pared by 6 bases and J by 9 bases, with 13 bases between. The germline V gene has CDR1 SGHTA and CDR2 FQGNSA. CDR3 loop: CASRQQGITQYF. As DNA, the CDR3 is TGTGCCAGCAGACAACAGGGAATCACGCAGTATTTT.

The chain links TRBV7-2 to TRBJ2-2; weak D call: TRBD2 (5 bases). V shed 2 bases and J shed 7 bases, with 11 bases lying between them. The CDR3 length is 14 residues. The germline CDR1 and CDR2 sequences are SGHTA and FQGNSA. The CDR3 region is CASSLYGVDGELFF. The CDR3 DNA is TGTGCCAGCAGCTTATACGGGGTTGACGGGGAGCTGTTTTTT.